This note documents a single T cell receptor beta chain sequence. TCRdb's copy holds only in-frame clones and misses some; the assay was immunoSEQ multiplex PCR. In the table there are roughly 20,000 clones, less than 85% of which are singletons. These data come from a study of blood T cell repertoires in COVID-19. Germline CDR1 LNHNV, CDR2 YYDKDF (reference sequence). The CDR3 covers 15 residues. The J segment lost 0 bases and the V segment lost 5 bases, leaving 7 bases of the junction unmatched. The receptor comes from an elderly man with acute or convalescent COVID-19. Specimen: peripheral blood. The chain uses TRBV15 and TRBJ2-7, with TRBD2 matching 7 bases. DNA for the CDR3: TGTGCCACCAGCCCGAGCGGGGCCGGCTCCTACGAGCAGTACTTC. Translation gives CATSPSGAGSYEQYF.